The 11 T cell receptor beta chains presented below share a single source sample, sequenced in a study of CD8 T cells in Susac syndrome. Random hexamers were used to reverse transcribe an amount of roughly 0.45 to 1 ug RNA. A single record per CDR3 protein comes from TCRdb applying MiXCR to the immunoSEQ multiplex PCR reads. The sample has some 400,000 distinct CDR3 sequences, more than 80% seen once; the top ten hold about 0.12%. The sample consisted of CD8+ T cells from PBMCs. Receptor source: a human donor with multiple sclerosis.

The rearrangement joins TRBV10-3 to TRBJ1-4; D may be TRBD1 (5 bases). This CDR3 spans 12 amino acids. From germline, CDR1 is ENHRY and CDR2 SYGVKD. Trimming removed 10 bases at V and 6 bases at J, with 12 bases between. DNA of the CDR3: TGTGCCACCAGAGGGGAGGATGAAAAACTGTTTTTT. Its protein is CATRGEDEKLFF.

The rearrangement uses TRBV10-3 and TRBJ2-6, with 8 bases that match TRBD2. Losses at the gene ends were 6 bases for V and 2 bases for J; bases not matched to a gene: 6. The germline gives CDR1 ENHRY, CDR2 SYGVKD. This CDR3 region has 16 residues. The CDR3 sequence: CAISSERETGANVLTF. CDR3 DNA: TGTGCCATCAGCTCTGAGCGGGAGACTGGGGCCAACGTCCTGACTTTC.

The chain recombines TRBV4-1 with TRBJ2-7, with a tentative D call TRBD1 (6 bases). V was clipped by 2 bases and J by 9 bases, with 17 bases between them. This CDR3 contains 14 residues. The germline CDR1 and CDR2 sequences are MGHRA and YSYEKL. The CDR3 here is CASSQLSRQEGQYF. The CDR3, as DNA: TGCGCCAGCAGCCAATTGTCGCGACAGGAAGGGCAGTACTTC.

This chain joins TRBV30 and TRBJ1-5; no clear D. The V gene's germline CDR1 is GTSNPN and CDR2 SVGIG (reference sequence). The V end was cut by 2 bases, the J end by 0 bases, with 23 bases between. The CDR3 is made up of 19 amino acids. The CDR3 spells CAWSNPPTFSDYSNQPQHF. As DNA, the CDR3 is TGTGCCTGGAGTAATCCCCCCACTTTCTCCGACTATAGCAATCAGCCCCAGCATTTT.

The chain has TRBV5-1 and TRBJ1-1; D ambiguous. The CDR3 is 11 residues long. The germline V gene encodes CDR1 SGHRS and CDR2 YFSETQ. V was shortened by 7 bases and J by 1 base, with 5 bases between the two germline ends. In nucleotides, the CDR3 is TGCGCCAGCCAGAAGAACACTGAAGCTTTCTTT. Its translation is CASQKNTEAFF.

The chain combines TRBV7-2 with TRBJ2-7; no clear D. V was cut by 1 base and J by 1 base, with 11 bases left in between. The CDR3 consists of 15 residues. CDR1 and CDR2 from the germline V gene are SGHTA and FQGNSA. CDR3 region: CASSLGPYYSYEQYF. CDR3 nucleotide sequence: TGTGCCAGCAGCTTAGGGCCTTATTATTCCTACGAGCAGTACTTC.

The chain links TRBV12-3 or TRBV12-4 to TRBJ1-5; D is uncertain. CDR3 length: 14 amino acids. The V end was cut by 3 bases, the J end by 5 bases, with 11 bases between. The CDR3 DNA reads as TGTGCCAGCAGTTTGGGGTCATCCCATCAGCCCCAGCATTTT. Translation: CASSLGSSHQPQHF.

The rearrangement joins TRBV12-3 or TRBV12-4 to TRBJ2-2, with D unclear. This CDR3 spans 12 amino acids. V was shortened by 5 bases and J by 8 bases, with 9 bases between the two germline ends. The chain's CDR3 is CASSHTGGELFF. CDR3 DNA: TGTGCCAGCAGTCACACCGGGGGGGAGCTGTTTTTT.

This clonotype has just a few counts. The chain combines TRBV13 with TRBJ1-3; 9 bases line up with TRBD1. After removal of 3 bases from V and 4 bases from J, the junction contained 1 base not matched to a gene. The length of the CDR3 is 14 residues. The germline V gene encodes CDR1 PRHDT and CDR2 FYEKMQ (reference sequence). For the CDR3, the DNA is TGTGCCAGCAGCTTGGGACAGGGAGGAAACACCATATATTTT. Its translation: CASSLGQGGNTIYF. Full variable domain (outside the CDR3, taken from reference TRBV13 and TRBJ1-3): AAGVIQSPRHLIKEKRETATLKCYPIPRHDTVYWYQQGPGQDPQFLISFYEKMQSDKGSIPDRFSAQQFSDYHSELNMSSLELGDSALYFCASSLGQGGNTIYFGEGSWLTVV.

CDR3 loop: CASSLVGLVAEQYF. The DNA for the CDR3 is TGTGCCAGCAGCTTAGTAGGACTAGTTGCCGAGCAGTACTTC. This sequence joins TRBV7-9 and TRBJ2-7; the match to TRBD2 covers 7 bases. Germline V CDR1 and CDR2: SEHNR, FQNEAQ (reference sequence). CDR3 length: 14 amino acids. V trimming: 1 base; J trimming: 6 bases; junction bases outside the gene matches: 6.

This chain joins TRBV18 and TRBJ2-7, with 7 bases identical to TRBD1. Germline V gene data show CDR1 as KGHSH and CDR2 as LQKENI. The CDR3 spans 18 residues. The ends lost 3 bases at V and 6 bases at J; junction bases unmatched: 20. CDR3 region: CASSPSPPRWTGRLEQYF. The CDR3 nucleotides are TGTGCCAGCTCACCCTCCCCCCCCCGGTGGACAGGCCGGCTCGAGCAGTACTTC.